A single sample gave rise to the 12 T cell receptor beta chains below, sequenced in a study of blood T cells in healthy people across ages. A sample-barcoded 5' primer and a J-beta primer mix were used in a second PCR of roughly 6 to 12 cycles. TCRdb ran MiXCR on the 5' RACE reads and lists one entry per CDR3 protein. Here the sample spans about 650,000 distinct CDR3 sequences, roughly half being singletons. The sequenced material came from blood. All receptors derive from a woman older than 75 in good health.

The CDR3 DNA reads as TGTGCCAGCAGTCCCCCGAGGGGACCCCTCCACTTT. This encodes CASSPPRGPLHF. The rearrangement uses TRBV28 and TRBJ1-6; tentative D call: TRBD1 (5 bases). CDR1 is MDHEN, CDR2 SYDVKM, per germline. The length of the CDR3 is 12 residues. Deletions cut 5 bases from V and 12 bases from J, with 11 bases between. The full variable domain, in which reference TRBV28 and TRBJ1-6 provide the parts outside the CDR3, is DVKVTQSSRYLVKRTGEKVFLECVQDMDHENMFWYRQDPGLGLRLIYFSYDVKMKEKGDIPEGYSVSREKKERFSLILESASTNQTSMYLCASSPPRGPLHFGNGTRLTVT.

With respect to this clonotype: A single base separates this from a much larger clone, so it may be a read error. The chain carries TRBV29-1 and TRBJ2-7; D gene ambiguous. The CDR3 has 14 amino acids. Germline V CDR1 and CDR2: SQVTM, ANQGSEA. In DNA, the CDR3 is TGCAGCGTTCTGAATACCCCGTTCTCCTACGAGCGGTACTTC. This encodes CSVLNTPFSYERYF.

This rearrangement joins TRBV12-3 or TRBV12-4 to TRBJ1-2; a possible D gene is TRBD1 (6 bases). There are 14 residues in the CDR3. V gave up 5 bases and J gave up 6 bases, with 16 bases separating them. The CDR3 reads CASSPSWGADGYTF. CDR3 DNA: TGTGCCAGCAGTCCCTCCTGGGGGGCAGATGGCTACACCTTC.

Worth noting for this clonotype: This may be a read error, as it is one base from a much larger clone. The chain couples TRBV27 to TRBJ2-5, with D unclear. In germline, CDR1 is MNHEY, CDR2 SMNVEV (reference sequence). This CDR3 region has 13 residues. The CDR3 DNA reads as TGTACCAGCAGTTTACTCGGACAAGAGACCCAGTACTTC. It translates to CTSSLLGQETQYF.

As to this clonotype: Given a much more abundant clone one base away, this may be a read error. The CDR3 end shows no conserved phenylalanine or tryptophan, and so a read error is likely. V usage is TRBV29-1 and J usage is TRBJ2-1; 8 bases are a match to TRBD2. Germline-derived CDR1 and CDR2 are SQVTM and ANQGSEA. V shed 5 bases and J 0 bases; nucleotides not matched to a gene: 3. This CDR3 is built from 14 residues. In nucleotides, the CDR3 is TGCAGCGTTCGAAGCGGGAGCTCCTACAATGAGCAGTTCGTC. This gives the protein CSVRSGSSYNEQFV.

This clonotype has at least ten counts. V and J are TRBV28 and TRBJ2-1; D might be TRBD1 or TRBD2, each matching 5 bases. Germline assignment: CDR1 MDHEN and CDR2 SYDVKM. The CDR3 covers 15 residues. Trimming took off 3 bases at V and 7 bases at J, with 16 bases between the two ends. The DNA for the CDR3 is TGTGCCAGCAGTTTTGGGACGGGGCTTAAGAATGAGCAGTTCTTC. This sequence encodes CASSFGTGLKNEQFF.

The chain combines TRBV11-2 with TRBJ2-7, with a possible D match to TRBD1 (6 bases). The tail of the sequence fits TRBJ2-5 better, so the J call may be wrong. There are 15 residues in the CDR3. The V gene's germline CDR1 is SGHAT and CDR2 FQNNGV. The CDR3 DNA reads as TGTGCCAGCAGCTTAGATGGGGGCATAAAAGAGACCCAGTACTTC. It specifies CASSLDGGIKETQYF.

In its sample, this clonotype was seen many times. The chain combines TRBV20-1 with TRBJ1-1; the D gene is possibly TRBD1 (5 bases). V was trimmed by 5 bases and J by 8 bases, leaving 24 bases between them. CDR1 is DFQATT and CDR2 is SNEGSKA in the germline V gene (reference sequence). This CDR3 is built from 15 residues. CDR3 in DNA: TGCAGTGCTCGATTAGGCGGGACGGCGGGGGGGGAAGCTTTCTTT. Its protein is CSARLGGTAGGEAFF.

A note on this clonotype: A much larger clone is a single base away; this may be a read error. This chain links TRBV12-3 or TRBV12-4 with TRBJ2-7; the match to TRBD1 covers 7 bases. The CDR3 extends over 12 amino acids. V shed 5 bases, J shed 7 bases, and the junction held 5 bases outside the gene matches. Here the CDR3 reads CASSDRADEQYF. DNA of the CDR3: TGTGCCAGCAGTGACAGGGCGGATGAGCAGTACTTC.

This clonotype was detected many times. J is TRBJ2-1 and V is TRBV20-1; D call uncertain. The germline gives CDR1 DFQATT, CDR2 SNEGSKA (reference sequence). The length of the CDR3 is 16 residues. Trimming removed 5 bases from V and 0 bases from J, with 17 bases in between. CDR3: CSAFKDIYSSYNEQFF. CDR3 nucleotides: TGCAGTGCTTTTAAAGACATCTACAGCTCCTACAATGAGCAGTTCTTC.

The rearrangement joins TRBV20-1 to TRBJ2-5; no reliable D call. This CDR3 is built from 13 residues. The V end lost 6 bases, the J end lost 2 bases, and 13 bases lay between the germline ends. The germline V gene encodes CDR1 DFQATT and CDR2 SNEGSKA (reference sequence). CDR3 loop: CSAQVIAQETQYF. As DNA, the CDR3 is TGCAGTGCCCAGGTCATTGCGCAAGAGACCCAGTACTTC.

J is TRBJ2-5 and V is TRBV7-3; TRBD1 is a possible D gene (5 bases). Trimming removed 2 bases from V and 3 bases from J, with 10 bases in between. The CDR3 totals 14 residues. Per germline, CDR1 SGHTA and CDR2 FQGTGA. CDR3 nucleotide sequence: TGTGCCAGCAGCTTAGGACATACTGAAGAGACCCAGTACTTC. Residues: CASSLGHTEETQYF.